This TCR beta chain was sequenced for a study of blood T cells in healthy people across ages. A sample-barcoded 5' primer and a J-beta primer mix were used in a second PCR of about 7 to 12 cycles. TCRdb reanalysed the 5' RACE reads using MiXCR and keeps one entry per CDR3 protein. The sample includes about 1.5 million distinct CDR3 sequences, approximately 39% of them seen just once. Every donor contributed roughly 10 milliliters of peripheral blood by blood draw. CDR1 MGHRA and CDR2 YSYEKL come from the germline V gene. The length of the CDR3 is 13 residues. The germline V and J ends were trimmed by 4 bases and 11 bases, with 17 bases remaining between them. General study results and limits: Among T cells, TCR beta diversity per million cells dropped roughly linearly as age rose. As naive T cell percentage varied, TCR beta diversity correlated strongly with it.

Points on this clonotype: The antigen is undetermined.

The sample comprised blood. This sequence originates from a woman aged 18-35 years in good health. The rearrangement links TRBV4-1 to TRBJ2-5, with D tentatively TRBD1 or TRBD2 (5 bases each). The CDR3 loop reads CASSLMGVDEQYF. In DNA form, the CDR3 reads TGCGCCAGCAGCCTCATGGGGGTGGATGAGCAGTACTTC.